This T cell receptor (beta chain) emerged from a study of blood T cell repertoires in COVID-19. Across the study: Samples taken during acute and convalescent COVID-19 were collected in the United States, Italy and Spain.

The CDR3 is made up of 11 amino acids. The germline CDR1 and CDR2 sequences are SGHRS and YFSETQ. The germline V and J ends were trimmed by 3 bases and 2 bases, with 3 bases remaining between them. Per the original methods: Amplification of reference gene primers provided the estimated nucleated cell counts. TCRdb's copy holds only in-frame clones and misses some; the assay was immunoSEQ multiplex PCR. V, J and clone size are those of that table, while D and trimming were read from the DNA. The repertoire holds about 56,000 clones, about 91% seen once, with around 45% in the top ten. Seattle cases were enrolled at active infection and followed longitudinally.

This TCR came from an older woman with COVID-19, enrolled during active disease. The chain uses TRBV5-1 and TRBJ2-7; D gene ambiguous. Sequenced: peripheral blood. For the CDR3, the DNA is TGCGCCAGCAGCTCCACCTACGAGCAGTACTTC. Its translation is CASSSTYEQYF.